These 12 T cell receptor beta chains share one sample of origin, sequenced in a study of T cell responses to AZD1222 COVID-19 vaccine. Profiling relied on immunoSEQ multiplex PCR, and the TCRdb table lists in-frame clones only, not all of them. The sample contains 100,000 or so clones, 85% to 90% of which appear only once. Here the sequenced sample was peripheral blood, taken on day 0 of AZD1222 vaccination. These receptors were collected from an adult in good health.

V and J are TRBV5-6 and TRBJ2-5; 9 bases map to TRBD2. This CDR3 has 19 residues. J lost 3 bases, V lost 2 bases, and 17 bases had no gene match. Germline V CDR1 and CDR2: SGHDT, YYEEEE. DNA for the CDR3: TGTGCCAGCAGCTTAGGGGCGGGGCTAGCGGGGTTCACGGAAGAGACCCAGTACTTC. Translation gives CASSLGAGLAGFTEETQYF.

This clone was observed once. This rearrangement joins TRBV4-3 to TRBJ1-1; D is uncertain. Germline CDR1 LGHNA, CDR2 YSLEER. The CDR3 consists of 14 residues. With 1 base removed from V and 5 bases from J, the gap between germline ends came to 11 bases. Here the CDR3 DNA reads TGCGCCAGCAGCCAAGGGAAGAGGAGGACTGAAGCTTTCTTT. This translates into CASSQGKRRTEAFF.

V and J are TRBV5-5 and TRBJ2-7, with a tentative D call TRBD1 (7 bases). Germline loops: CDR1 SGHKS, CDR2 YYEKEE (reference sequence). There are 15 residues in the CDR3. Trimming left V 5 bases short and J 7 bases short, with 22 bases between. CDR3 nucleotide sequence: TGTGCCAGCAGAGAAACAACAGGGGACTTCTTAGAGCAGTACTTC. It is translated as CASRETTGDFLEQYF.

The rearrangement links TRBV18 to TRBJ2-2, with 10 bases lining up with TRBD1. CDR1 KGHSH and CDR2 LQKENI come from the germline V gene. The CDR3 is made up of 15 amino acids. With 5 bases clipped from V and 7 bases from J, the junction kept 7 bases outside the gene matches. The chain's CDR3 is CASSTAGTGVGELFF. The DNA for the CDR3 is TGTGCCAGCTCAACTGCCGGGACAGGGGTCGGGGAGCTGTTTTTT.

V gene TRBV19 combines with J gene TRBJ1-5; D possibly corresponds to TRBD1 (5 bases). CDR1 LNHDA and CDR2 SQIVND come from the germline V gene (reference sequence). V was clipped by 3 bases and J by 6 bases, with 12 bases between them. This CDR3 contains 14 residues. CDR3 sequence reads: CASSIGGQGQPQHF. CDR3 DNA: TGTGCCAGTAGTATTGGGGGTCAGGGTCAGCCCCAGCATTTT.

The gene calls are TRBV29-1 and TRBJ1-1, with D unclear. Trimming cost V 0 bases and J 4 bases, with 9 bases left between them. Per germline, CDR1 SQVTM and CDR2 ANQGSEA. The CDR3 length is 13 residues. This chain's CDR3 is CSVEDPWGTEAFF. In nucleotides, the CDR3 is TGCAGCGTTGAAGACCCGTGGGGCACTGAAGCTTTCTTT.

This rearrangement joins TRBV19 to TRBJ1-4; D remains unclear. This CDR3 spans 16 amino acids. The V gene's germline CDR1 is LNHDA and CDR2 SQIVND (reference sequence). V lost 1 base, J lost 0 bases, and 9 bases lay in between. CDR3 nucleotide sequence: TGTGCCAGTAGTATAGGTTCATCGGCAACTAATGAAAAACTGTTTTTT. It encodes CASSIGSSATNEKLFF.

J is TRBJ2-3 and V is TRBV7-2; 10 bases fit TRBD2. The trim removed 3 bases at V and 5 bases at J, leaving 14 bases unmatched. The CDR3 has 18 amino acids. Looked up from germline, CDR1 is SGHTA and CDR2 is FQGNSA. This CDR3 reads CASSFSGAGGPIKDTQYF. The CDR3 DNA is TGTGCCAGCAGCTTTTCGGGAGCGGGGGGGCCCATTAAAGATACGCAGTATTTT. The entire variable domain, with the rest obtained from reference TRBV7-2 and TRBJ2-3, is as follows: GAGVSQSPSNKVTEKGKDVELRCDPISGHTALYWYRQSLGQGLEFLIYFQGNSAPDKSGLPSDRFSAERTGGSVSTLTIQRTQQEDSAVYLCASSFSGAGGPIKDTQYFGPGTRLTVL.

This clone appeared a single time. V gene TRBV7-3 combines with J gene TRBJ1-1; D may be TRBD1 (6 bases). The CDR3 length is 15 residues. V was trimmed by 2 bases and J by 4 bases, leaving 14 bases between them. The germline V gene has CDR1 SGHTA and CDR2 FQGTGA. The CDR3 spells CASSLLEGGITEAFF. In DNA form, the CDR3 reads TGTGCCAGCAGCTTACTTGAGGGGGGGATCACTGAAGCTTTCTTT.

The rearrangement joins TRBV19 to TRBJ2-4; D unresolved. CDR1 is LNHDA and CDR2 is SQIVND in the germline V gene (reference sequence). This CDR3 is built from 14 residues. The ends were cut back, 6 bases at V and 2 bases at J, with 11 bases in the middle. CDR3 coding DNA: TGTGCCAGTAGGCCTAGAGGTACCAAAAACATTCAGTACTTC. Amino acids: CASRPRGTKNIQYF.

This rearrangement joins TRBV28 to TRBJ1-1; D is undetermined. The CDR3 extends over 13 amino acids. V was shortened by 7 bases and J by 2 bases, with 11 bases between the two germline ends. CDR1 and CDR2 from the germline V gene are MDHEN and SYDVKM. CDR3 protein: CASMGNSNTEAFF. The CDR3 nucleotides read TGTGCCAGCATGGGAAACTCTAACACTGAAGCTTTCTTT.

The chain joins TRBV18 to TRBJ2-1; the match to TRBD1 covers 7 bases. Unmatched junction bases numbered 7, after V lost 6 bases and J lost 5 bases. The CDR3 spans 14 residues. In germline, CDR1 is KGHSH, CDR2 LQKENI. CDR3 protein: CASSVGTANNEQFF. CDR3 bases: TGTGCCAGCTCGGTCGGGACAGCAAACAATGAGCAGTTCTTC.